These 16 T cell receptor beta chains came from one sample sequenced in a study of T cell repertoires in aging, cancer and after chemotherapy. Multiplex touch-down PCR with TRB-A/B primers amplified rearranged V-D-J TRB sequences. TCRdb redid the calling of the multiplex PCR reads with MiXCR, one entry per CDR3 protein. The repertoire holds thousands of distinct CDR3 sequences, 24% seen once, with approximately 2.9% in the top ten. TCR beta rearrangements were amplified from peripheral blood genomic DNA. The sample consisted of blood. Receptor source: a human donor in good health.

This clonotype ranks as medium-sized (0.01 to 0.1%). The chain is built from TRBV4-3 and TRBJ2-2; 8 bases are shared with TRBD2. This CDR3 region has 16 residues. The V gene end was trimmed by 0 bases and the J gene end by 7 bases; junction bases not matched to a gene: 7. The germline V gene encodes CDR1 LGHNA and CDR2 YSLEER. CDR3: CASSQDIPTSDGELFF. The DNA of the CDR3 is TGCGCCAGCAGCCAAGATATCCCGACTAGCGACGGGGAGCTGTTTTTT.

The gene calls are TRBV27 and TRBJ2-1; no clear D gene. The CDR3 consists of 15 residues. V was pared by 3 bases and J by 0 bases, with 9 bases between. CDR1 and CDR2 (germline): MNHEY, SMNVEV (reference sequence). The CDR3 region is CASSFFLSSYNEQFF. The CDR3, as DNA: TGTGCCAGCAGTTTTTTTTTAAGCTCCTACAATGAGCAGTTCTTC.

The chain is built from TRBV27 and TRBJ2-2; D not resolved. This CDR3 comprises 11 residues. V shed 6 bases and J shed 6 bases, with 5 bases lying between them. CDR1 MNHEY and CDR2 SMNVEV come from the germline V gene (reference sequence). The CDR3 DNA reads TGTGCCAGCAGCGGTGCCGGGGAGCTGTTTTTT. It translates to CASSGAGELFF.

This clonotype is medium-sized (0.01 to 0.1%) in the sample. V and J are TRBV6-2 or TRBV6-3 and TRBJ2-3; D is uncertain. The CDR3 totals 13 residues. V shed 5 bases and J shed 4 bases, with 10 bases lying between them. The germline V gene has CDR1 MNHEY and CDR2 SVGEGT. The CDR3 DNA reads TGTGCCAGCAGTACCCACGAGGCAGATACGCAGTATTTT. This sequence encodes CASSTHEADTQYF.

This clonotype was seen more than once but under ten times. This chain connects TRBV28 to TRBJ2-7; perhaps D is TRBD1 or TRBD2 (5 bases each). Germline assignment: CDR1 MDHEN and CDR2 SYDVKM. There are 14 residues in the CDR3. With 3 bases removed from V and 0 bases from J, the gap between germline ends came to 9 bases. The CDR3 is CASSFSGTSYEQYF. CDR3 coding DNA: TGTGCCAGCAGTTTTTCGGGGACCTCCTACGAGCAGTACTTC.

This clonotype is categorized as medium-sized. The chain recombines TRBV12-3 or TRBV12-4 with TRBJ1-2, with D perhaps TRBD1 (5 bases). V was clipped by 0 bases and J by 4 bases, with 6 bases between them. The CDR3 extends over 13 amino acids. The CDR3 is CASSLAQGYGYTF. The CDR3 nucleotides read TGTGCCAGCAGTTTAGCCCAGGGCTATGGCTACACCTTC.

Comments on this clonotype: A much larger clone lies one base from this, so it may be a read error. The chain combines TRBV12-3 or TRBV12-4 with TRBJ1-2; D is undetermined. Between the trimmed V and J ends, which lost 6 bases and 4 bases, there was a span of 12 bases. The CDR3 is 13 residues long. CDR3 in amino acids: CASSTSLSYGYTF. The CDR3 nucleotides read TGTGCCAGCAGCACCTCCCTTTCCTATGGCTACACCTTC.

V is TRBV6-2 or TRBV6-3 and J is TRBJ1-6; 8 nucleotides line up with TRBD1. J lost 5 bases, V lost 2 bases, and 2 bases had no gene match. Germline V gives CDR1 MNHEY, CDR2 SVGEGT. The CDR3 sequence is 15 residues long. Here the CDR3 reads CASSYGDRNNSPLHF. In DNA form, the CDR3 reads TGTGCCAGCAGTTACGGGGACAGGAATAATTCACCCCTCCACTTT.

About this clonotype itself: This may stem from a read error, because a much larger clone lies one nucleotide away. This rearrangement joins TRBV19 to TRBJ1-1, with a possible D match to TRBD1 (5 bases). The CDR3 loop spans 14 amino acids. The germline CDR1 and CDR2 sequences are LNHDA and SQIVND (reference sequence). V lost 3 bases and J 5 bases, leaving 13 bases between the germline ends. CDR3 in amino acids: CASSIWQGGTEAFF. The CDR3 bases are TGTGCCAGTAGTATCTGGCAGGGAGGGACTGAAGCTTTCTTT.

The V call is TRBV11-2, the J call TRBJ2-1; TRBD1 or TRBD2 may be the D gene (6 bases each). Germline assignment: CDR1 SGHAT and CDR2 FQNNGV. Trimming took off 3 bases at V and 6 bases at J, with 15 bases between the two ends. The CDR3 sequence is 15 residues long. CDR3 sequence: CASSFSEGVGNEQFF. The CDR3 DNA is TGTGCCAGCAGCTTTTCGGAGGGGGTTGGCAATGAGCAGTTCTTC.

The chain links TRBV19 to TRBJ1-2, with TRBD1 matching over 10 bases. CDR1 and CDR2 (germline): LNHDA, SQIVND (reference sequence). The CDR3 contains 16 residues. V was clipped by 5 bases and J by 7 bases; unmatched bases: 13. The CDR3 bases are TGTGCCAGTAGTTTCCCGGGACAGGGGAGGTTGCGTGGCTACACCTTC. Translated: CASSFPGQGRLRGYTF.

This clonotype was seen a few times. V is TRBV28 and J is TRBJ2-7; D perhaps matches TRBD2 (5 bases). CDR3 size: 13 residues. Germline CDR1 is MDHEN and CDR2 is SYDVKM. V was trimmed by 6 bases and J by 4 bases, leaving 13 bases between them. The CDR3 region is CASSPGTEYEQYF. The CDR3 DNA sequence: TGTGCCAGCAGCCCGGGAACCGAGTACGAGCAGTACTTC.

This clonotype has only a few counts. The chain recombines TRBV6-1 with TRBJ1-5, with TRBD1 matching 8 bases. CDR1 and CDR2 (germline): MNHNS, SASEGT. This CDR3 is built from 13 residues. J was trimmed by 6 bases and V by 8 bases; bases with no gene match: 6. The CDR3 loop is CASQLGQAQPQHF. In DNA form, the CDR3 reads TGTGCCAGCCAATTGGGACAGGCTCAGCCCCAGCATTTT.

Judged by abundance, this clonotype is medium-sized. The J gene is TRBJ1-1, the V gene TRBV20-1; tentative D call: TRBD1 (6 bases). CDR1 is DFQATT, CDR2 SNEGSKA, per germline (reference sequence). Trimming removed 3 bases at V and 1 base at J, with 15 bases between. This CDR3 spans 15 amino acids. The CDR3 DNA sequence: TGCAGTGCTAGCGATGGGGGGGCCACGAACACTGAAGCTTTCTTT. Its protein product is CSASDGGATNTEAFF.

The chain is built from TRBV6-6 and TRBJ2-4; either TRBD1 or TRBD2 may fit D (6 bases each). Germline V gene lookup returns CDR1 MNHNY and CDR2 SVGAGI (reference sequence). There are 14 residues in the CDR3. V was shortened by 6 bases and J by 3 bases, with 12 bases between the two germline ends. The CDR3, as DNA: TGTGCCAGCAGGGCACAGGGACTCAAAAACATTCAGTACTTC. Amino acid sequence: CASRAQGLKNIQYF.

The chain is built from TRBV12-3 or TRBV12-4 and TRBJ2-2; a weak D match, TRBD2 (5 bases). The CDR3 contains 14 residues. Deletions cut 6 bases from V and 2 bases from J, with 10 bases between. CDR3 sequence: CASSRTGNTGELFF. DNA of the CDR3: TGTGCCAGCAGCCGGACGGGAAACACCGGGGAGCTGTTTTTT.